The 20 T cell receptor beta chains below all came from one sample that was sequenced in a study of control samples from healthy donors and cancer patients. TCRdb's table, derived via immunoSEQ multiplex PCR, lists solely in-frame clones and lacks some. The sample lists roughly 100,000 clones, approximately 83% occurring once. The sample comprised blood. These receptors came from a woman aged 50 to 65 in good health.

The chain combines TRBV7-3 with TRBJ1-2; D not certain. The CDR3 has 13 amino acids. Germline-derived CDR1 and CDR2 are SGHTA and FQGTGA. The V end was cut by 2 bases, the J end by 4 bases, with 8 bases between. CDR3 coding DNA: TGTGCCAGCAGCTTAGTAGGTTTCTATGGCTACACCTTC. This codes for CASSLVGFYGYTF.

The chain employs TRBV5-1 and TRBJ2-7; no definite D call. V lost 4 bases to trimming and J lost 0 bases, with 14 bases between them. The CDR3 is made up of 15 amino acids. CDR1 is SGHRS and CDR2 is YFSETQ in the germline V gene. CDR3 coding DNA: TGCGCCAGCAGCCTAGGGATTTTAAGCTCCTACGAGCAGTACTTC. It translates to CASSLGILSSYEQYF.

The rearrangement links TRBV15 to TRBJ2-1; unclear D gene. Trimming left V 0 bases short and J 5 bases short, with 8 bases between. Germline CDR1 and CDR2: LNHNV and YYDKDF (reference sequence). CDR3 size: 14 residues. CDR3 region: CATSRDLSDNEQFF. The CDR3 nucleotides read TGTGCCACCAGCAGAGATCTGTCGGACAATGAGCAGTTCTTC.

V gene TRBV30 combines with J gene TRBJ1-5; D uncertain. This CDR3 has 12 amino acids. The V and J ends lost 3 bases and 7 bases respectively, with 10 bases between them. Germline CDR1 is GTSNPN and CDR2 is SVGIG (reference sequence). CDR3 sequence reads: CAWRGGSQPQHF. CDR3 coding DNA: TGTGCCTGGAGAGGCGGAAGCCAGCCCCAGCATTTT.

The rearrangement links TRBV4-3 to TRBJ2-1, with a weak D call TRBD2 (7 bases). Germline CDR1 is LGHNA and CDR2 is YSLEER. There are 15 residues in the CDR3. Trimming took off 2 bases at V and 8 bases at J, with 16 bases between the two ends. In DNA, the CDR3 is TGCGCCAGCAGCCAATTGGGGGGGGCTGAGTATGAGCAGTTCTTC. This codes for CASSQLGGAEYEQFF.

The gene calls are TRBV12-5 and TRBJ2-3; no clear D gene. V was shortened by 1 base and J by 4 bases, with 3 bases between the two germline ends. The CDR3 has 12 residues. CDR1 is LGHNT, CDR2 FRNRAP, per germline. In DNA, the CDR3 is TGTGCTAGTGGTTTGGACGCAGATACGCAGTATTTT. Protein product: CASGLDADTQYF. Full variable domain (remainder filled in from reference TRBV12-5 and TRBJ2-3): DARVTQTPRHKVTEMGQEVTMRCQPILGHNTVFWYRQTMMQGLELLAYFRNRAPLDDSGMPKDRFSAEMPDATLATLKIQPSEPRDSAVYFCASGLDADTQYFGPGTRLTVL.

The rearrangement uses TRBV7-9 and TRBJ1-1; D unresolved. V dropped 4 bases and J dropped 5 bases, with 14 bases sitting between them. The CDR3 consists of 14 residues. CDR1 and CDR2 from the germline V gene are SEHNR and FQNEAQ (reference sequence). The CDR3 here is CASSSLGSDTEAFF. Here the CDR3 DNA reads TGTGCCAGCAGCTCTCTAGGGAGCGATACTGAAGCTTTCTTT.

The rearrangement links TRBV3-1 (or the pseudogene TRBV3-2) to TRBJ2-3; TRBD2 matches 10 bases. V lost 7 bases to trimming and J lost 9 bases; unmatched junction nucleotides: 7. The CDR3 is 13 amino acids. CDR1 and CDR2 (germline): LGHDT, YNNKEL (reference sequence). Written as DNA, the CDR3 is TGTGCCAGCACCCTACAAGCGGGGGGGACGCAGTATTTT. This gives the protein CASTLQAGGTQYF.

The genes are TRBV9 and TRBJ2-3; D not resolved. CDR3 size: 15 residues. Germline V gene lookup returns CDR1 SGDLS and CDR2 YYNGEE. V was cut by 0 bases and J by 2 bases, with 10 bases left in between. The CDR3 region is CASSVGPEDTDTQYF. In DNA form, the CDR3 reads TGTGCCAGCAGCGTAGGCCCAGAAGACACAGATACGCAGTATTTT.

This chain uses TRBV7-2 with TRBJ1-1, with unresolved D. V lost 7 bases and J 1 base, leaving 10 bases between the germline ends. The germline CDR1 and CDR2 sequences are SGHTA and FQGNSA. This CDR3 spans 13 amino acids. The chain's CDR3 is CASKTSPNTEAFF. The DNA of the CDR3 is TGTGCCAGCAAGACATCGCCGAACACTGAAGCTTTCTTT.

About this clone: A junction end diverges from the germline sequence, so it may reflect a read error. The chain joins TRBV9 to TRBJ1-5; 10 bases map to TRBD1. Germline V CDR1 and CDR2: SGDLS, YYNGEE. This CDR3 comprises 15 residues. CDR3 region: CAGSGPGTGDQPQHF. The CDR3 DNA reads TGTGCCGGCAGCGGCCCCGGGACAGGGGATCAGCCCCAGCATTTT.

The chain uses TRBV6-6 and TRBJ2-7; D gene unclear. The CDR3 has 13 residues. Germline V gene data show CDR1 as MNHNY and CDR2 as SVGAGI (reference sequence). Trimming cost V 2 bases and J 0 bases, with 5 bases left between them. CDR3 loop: CASSYGVSYEQYF. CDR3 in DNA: TGTGCCAGCAGTTACGGCGTCTCCTACGAGCAGTACTTC.

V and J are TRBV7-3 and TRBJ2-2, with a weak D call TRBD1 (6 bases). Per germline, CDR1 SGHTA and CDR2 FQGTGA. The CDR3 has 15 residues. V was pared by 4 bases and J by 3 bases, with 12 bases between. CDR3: CASSSPGQDTGELFF. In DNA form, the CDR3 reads TGTGCCAGCAGCTCGCCGGGACAAGACACCGGGGAGCTGTTTTTT.

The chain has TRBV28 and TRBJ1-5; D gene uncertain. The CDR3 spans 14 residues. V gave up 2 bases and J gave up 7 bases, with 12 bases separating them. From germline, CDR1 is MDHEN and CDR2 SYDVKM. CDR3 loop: CASSLRTGWQPQHF. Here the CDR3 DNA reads TGTGCCAGCAGTTTAAGGACGGGGTGGCAGCCCCAGCATTTT. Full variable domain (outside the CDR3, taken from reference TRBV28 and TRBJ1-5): DVKVTQSSRYLVKRTGEKVFLECVQDMDHENMFWYRQDPGLGLRLIYFSYDVKMKEKGDIPEGYSVSREKKERFSLILESASTNQTSMYLCASSLRTGWQPQHFGDGTRLSIL.

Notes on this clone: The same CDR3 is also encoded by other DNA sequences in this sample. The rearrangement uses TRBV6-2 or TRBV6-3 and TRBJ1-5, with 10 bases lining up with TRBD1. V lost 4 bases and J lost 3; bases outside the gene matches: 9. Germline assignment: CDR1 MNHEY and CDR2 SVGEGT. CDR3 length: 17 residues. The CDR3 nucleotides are TGTGCCAGCAGTTCCTTGACAGGGGGCGCGGACAATCAGCCCCAGCATTTT. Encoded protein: CASSSLTGGADNQPQHF.

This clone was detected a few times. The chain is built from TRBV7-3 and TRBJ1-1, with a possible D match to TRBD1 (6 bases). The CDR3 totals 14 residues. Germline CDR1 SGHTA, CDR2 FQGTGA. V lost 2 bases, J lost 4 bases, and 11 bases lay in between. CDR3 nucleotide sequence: TGTGCCAGCAGCTTAGGGGGCGCGAGCACTGAAGCTTTCTTT. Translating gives CASSLGGASTEAFF.

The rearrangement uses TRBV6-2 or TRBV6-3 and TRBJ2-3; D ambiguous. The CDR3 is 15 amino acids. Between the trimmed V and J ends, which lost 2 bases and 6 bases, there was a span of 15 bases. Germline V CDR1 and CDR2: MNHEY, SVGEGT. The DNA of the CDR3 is TGTGCCAGCAGTTACGGACGGCTATATGGGGATACGCAGTATTTT. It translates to CASSYGRLYGDTQYF.

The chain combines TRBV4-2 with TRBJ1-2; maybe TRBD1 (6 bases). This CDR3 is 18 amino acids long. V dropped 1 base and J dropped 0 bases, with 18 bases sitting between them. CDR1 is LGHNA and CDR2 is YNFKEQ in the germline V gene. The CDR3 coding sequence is TGTGCCAGCAGCCAAGCGCTCCCCGGACAGCAAACTAACTATGGCTACACCTTC. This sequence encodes CASSQALPGQQTNYGYTF.

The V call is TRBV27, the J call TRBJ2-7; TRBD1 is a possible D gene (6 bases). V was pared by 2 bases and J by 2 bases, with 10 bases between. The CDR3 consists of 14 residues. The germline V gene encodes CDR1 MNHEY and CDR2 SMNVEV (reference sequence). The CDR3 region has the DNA TGTGCCAGCAGTTTAAACAGGGTTGCCTACGAGCAGTACTTC. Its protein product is CASSLNRVAYEQYF.

The CDR3 loop is CSVEVTGVYEQYF. The CDR3 nucleotides read TGCAGCGTTGAGGTGACAGGGGTATACGAGCAGTACTTC. This chain joins TRBV29-1 and TRBJ2-7; TRBD1 matches 8 bases. V shed 3 bases, J shed 4 bases, and the junction held 5 bases outside the gene matches. CDR3 length equals 13 residues. From germline, CDR1 is SQVTM and CDR2 ANQGSEA.